This T cell receptor beta chain was retrieved from a study of OX40 agonist ivuxolimab in advanced cancers. Study details: Patients' therapy was ivuxolimab, an antibody that acts as an agonist of OX40 (CD134). Recorded diagnoses for dose-escalation patients were hepatocellular carcinoma, melanoma, renal cell or head and neck cancer.

The junction had 7 bases not matched to a gene; V was cut back by 3 bases and J by 7 bases. This CDR3 spans 15 amino acids. Germline V gene data show CDR1 as MGHDK and CDR2 as SYGVNS. The cohort excluded patients with autoimmune disease history or systemic immunosuppression. Libraries were prepared by immunoSEQ multiplex PCR; TCRdb keeps only in-frame clonotypes and omits some of them. The sample includes 120,000 or so clones, about 92% of them seen just once. The material was CD4+ or CD8+ T cells sorted from blood, obtained in a trial of the OX40 agonist ivuxolimab. The rearrangement links TRBV25-1 to TRBJ1-4, with 8 bases that match TRBD1. The sequence came from an adult with an advanced solid tumor such as melanoma, head and neck, liver or kidney cancer. The CDR3 region is CASSDTGGWSEKLFF. The CDR3 DNA reads TGTGCCAGCAGTGATACAGGGGGTTGGAGTGAAAAACTGTTTTTT.